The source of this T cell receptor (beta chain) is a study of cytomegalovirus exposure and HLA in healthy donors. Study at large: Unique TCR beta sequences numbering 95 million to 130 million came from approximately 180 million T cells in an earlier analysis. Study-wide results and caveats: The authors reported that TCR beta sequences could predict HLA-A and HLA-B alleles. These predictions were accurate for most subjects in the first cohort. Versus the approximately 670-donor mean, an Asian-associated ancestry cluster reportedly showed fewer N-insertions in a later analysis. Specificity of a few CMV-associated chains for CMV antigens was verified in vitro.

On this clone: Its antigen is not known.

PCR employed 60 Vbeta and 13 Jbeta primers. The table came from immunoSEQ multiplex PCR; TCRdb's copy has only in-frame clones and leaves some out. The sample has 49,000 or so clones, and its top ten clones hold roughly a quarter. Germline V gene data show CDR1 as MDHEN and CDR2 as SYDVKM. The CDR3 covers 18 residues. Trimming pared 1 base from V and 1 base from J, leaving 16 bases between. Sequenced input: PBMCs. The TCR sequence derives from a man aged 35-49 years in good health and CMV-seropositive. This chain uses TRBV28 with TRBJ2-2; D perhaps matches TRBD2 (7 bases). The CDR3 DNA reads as TGTGCCAGCAGTTTATCCCAGAGGGGGGGTTGGAACACCGGGGAGCTGTTTTTT. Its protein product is CASSLSQRGGWNTGELFF.